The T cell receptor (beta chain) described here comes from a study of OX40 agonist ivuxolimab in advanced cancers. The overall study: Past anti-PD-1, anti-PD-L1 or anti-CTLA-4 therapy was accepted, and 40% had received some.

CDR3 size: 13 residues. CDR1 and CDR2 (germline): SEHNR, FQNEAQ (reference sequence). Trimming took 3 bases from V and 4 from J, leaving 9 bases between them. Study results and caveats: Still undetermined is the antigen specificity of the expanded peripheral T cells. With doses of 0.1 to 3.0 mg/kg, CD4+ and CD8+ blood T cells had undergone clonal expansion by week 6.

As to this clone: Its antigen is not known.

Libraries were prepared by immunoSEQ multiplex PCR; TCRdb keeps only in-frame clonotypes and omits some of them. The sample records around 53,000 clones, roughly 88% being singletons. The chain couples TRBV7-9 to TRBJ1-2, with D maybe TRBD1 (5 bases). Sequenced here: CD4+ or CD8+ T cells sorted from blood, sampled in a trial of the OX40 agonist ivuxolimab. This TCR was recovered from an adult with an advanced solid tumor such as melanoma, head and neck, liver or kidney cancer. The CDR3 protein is CASSFQGGYGYTF. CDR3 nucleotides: TGTGCCAGCAGCTTTCAGGGAGGCTATGGCTACACCTTC.